This is a list of T cell receptor beta chains from one sample in a study of cytomegalovirus exposure and HLA in healthy donors. Using immunoSEQ multiplex PCR, the repertoire was profiled, and TCRdb retains in-frame clones only, with some absent. Of 35,000 to 50,000 clones listed, 93% were seen once; the top ten hold more than 2%. The sample comprised PBMCs. The receptor source for this set is a woman between 18 and 29 years old in good health and CMV-seronegative. The CDR3 runs from the conserved cysteine through the conserved F or W. The D gene is left open where the match is weak. A clone size is listed for some rows: how often the clone was seen (once, few, many), or a class if it is expanded.

-	TRBV19	-	TRBJ2-7	CASSIDAGTYEQYF	TGTGCCAGTAGTATAGACGCAGGAACATACGAGCAGTACTTC
TRBD1	TRBV6-5	-	TRBJ2-3	CASSYGTGGLQYF	TGTGCCAGCAGTTACGGAACAGGGGGCTTGCAGTATTTT
-	TRBV27	once	TRBJ2-6	CASGRGTGANVLTF	TGTGCCAGCGGACGGGGAACTGGGGCCAACGTCCTGACTTTC
TRBD1	TRBV11-2	-	TRBJ2-1	CASSWDRNEQFF	TGTGCCAGCAGCTGGGACAGAAATGAGCAGTTCTTC
-	TRBV27	-	TRBJ2-2	CASFSGGSTGELFF	TGTGCCAGCTTTTCAGGGGGGAGCACCGGGGAGCTGTTTTTT
TRBD1	TRBV6-1	-	TRBJ1-2	CASSEGRGTYGYTF	TGTGCCAGCAGTGAAGGCAGGGGGACCTATGGCTACACCTTC
TRBD2	TRBV5-4	-	TRBJ2-1	CASSLEPSGVAYNEQFF	TGTGCCAGCAGCTTGGAGCCTAGCGGGGTGGCATACAATGAGCAGTTCTTC
-	TRBV6-1	-	TRBJ2-7	CASSEHSSYEQYF	TGTGCCAGCAGTGAACACAGCTCCTACGAGCAGTACTTC
-	TRBV4-1	-	TRBJ2-2	CASSQVGGPTGELFF	TGCGCCAGCAGCCAAGTCGGGGGGCCAACCGGGGAGCTGTTTTTT
TRBD1	TRBV4-1	-	TRBJ2-2	CASSSYRDRTNTGELFF	TGCGCCAGCAGCTCATACAGGGACAGGACGAACACCGGGGAGCTGTTTTTT
-	TRBV5-1	-	TRBJ2-7	CASSPGDSYLYEQYF	TGCGCCAGCAGCCCGGGGGACAGTTATTTATACGAGCAGTACTTC
TRBD1	TRBV7-6	-	TRBJ2-2	CASSWRDRGYNSNTGELFF	TGTGCCAGCAGCTGGCGGGACAGGGGGTACAATTCGAACACCGGGGAGCTGTTTTTT
TRBD2	TRBV6-1	-	TRBJ2-1	CASSETLGLAGGRGNEQFF	TGTGCCAGCAGTGAAACCCTAGGACTAGCGGGGGGGCGGGGCAATGAGCAGTTCTTC
-	TRBV30	-	TRBJ2-7	CAWSIALTEKGQYF	TGTGCCTGGAGTATAGCCCTGACAGAAAAGGGGCAGTACTTC
-	TRBV6-1	-	TRBJ2-1	CASSEVFGGAVYNEQFF	TGTGCCAGCAGTGAAGTATTTGGCGGGGCGGTATACAATGAGCAGTTCTTC
-	TRBV19	-	TRBJ1-2	CASSTGINYGYTF	TGTGCCAGTAGTACAGGGATCAACTATGGCTACACCTTC
-	TRBV10-2	-	TRBJ1-1	CASVNGGNTEAFF	TGCGCCAGCGTCAACGGGGGGAACACTGAAGCTTTCTTT
-	TRBV29-1	-	TRBJ2-7	CSVGRAGDGNEQYF	TGCAGCGTTGGGCGGGCAGGGGATGGGAACGAGCAGTACTTC
TRBD2	TRBV10-2	-	TRBJ2-5	CASSESLAGGETQYF	TGCGCCAGCAGTGAGTCCCTAGCGGGGGGGGAGACCCAGTACTTC
-	TRBV4-1	few	TRBJ1-1	CASSQRQTEAFF	TGCGCCAGCAGCCAACGACAGACTGAAGCTTTCTTT
-	TRBV19	-	TRBJ1-1	CASGTESMNTEAFF	TGTGCCAGCGGGACTGAAAGTATGAACACTGAAGCTTTCTTT
-	TRBV28	-	TRBJ1-1	CASSLTLQAEAFF	TGTGCCAGCAGTTTAACGCTACAGGCGGAAGCTTTCTTT
-	TRBV29-1	-	TRBJ2-3	CSVRSGGNTDTQYF	TGCAGCGTAAGATCAGGGGGGAACACAGATACGCAGTATTTT
TRBD1	TRBV19	-	TRBJ1-2	CASRRQGGYGYTF	TGTGCCAGTAGGCGACAGGGCGGATATGGCTACACCTTC